The 17 T cell receptor beta chains below all came from one sample that was sequenced in a study of cytomegalovirus exposure and HLA in healthy donors. 13 Jbeta primers and 60 Vbeta primers were used for the PCR. Sequencing was performed with immunoSEQ multiplex PCR; in TCRdb, only in-frame clones are kept and a portion is missing. The data contain approximately 130,000 clones, 75% to 85% of them singletons. The sequencing sample was made of PBMCs. These receptors were collected from a woman in her forties in good health and CMV-seronegative.

This rearrangement joins TRBV6-5 to TRBJ2-7, with 7 bases matching TRBD2. The CDR3 extends over 15 amino acids. The ends lost 0 bases at V and 2 bases at J; junction bases unmatched: 4. Germline loops: CDR1 MNHEY, CDR2 SVGAGI. This CDR3 is CASSYSPAGTYEQYF. The CDR3 DNA is TGTGCCAGCAGTTACTCGCCAGCGGGGACCTACGAGCAGTACTTC.

V usage is TRBV5-6 and J usage is TRBJ1-1, with 7 bases that match TRBD1. J gave up 3 bases and V 4 bases, and 12 bases lay outside the gene matches. CDR3 length: 16 amino acids. CDR1 SGHDT and CDR2 YYEEEE come from the germline V gene. CDR3 sequence: CASSPRQGRGHTEAFF. The CDR3 DNA sequence: TGTGCCAGCAGCCCGCGACAGGGCCGGGGACACACTGAAGCTTTCTTT. Variable domain in full (rest from reference TRBV5-6 and TRBJ1-1): DAGVTQSPTHLIKTRGQQVTLRCSPKSGHDTVSWYQQALGQGPQFIFQYYEEEERQRGNFPDRFSGHQFPNYSSELNVNALLLGDSALYLCASSPRQGRGHTEAFFGQGTRLTVV.

This chain uses TRBV5-6 with TRBJ1-1; 10 nucleotides agree with TRBD1. There are 16 residues in the CDR3. J was trimmed by 3 bases and V by 4 bases; bases with no gene match: 9. CDR1 and CDR2 from the germline V gene are SGHDT and YYEEEE. The CDR3 sequence is CASSPVGGTGDTEAFF. The CDR3 nucleotides are TGTGCCAGCAGCCCCGTCGGAGGGACAGGGGACACTGAAGCTTTCTTT.

The chain joins TRBV7-8 to TRBJ2-2; 13 bases fit TRBD2. Germline assignment: CDR1 SGHVS and CDR2 FQNEAQ. V lost 6 bases to trimming and J lost 4 bases; unmatched junction nucleotides: 5. The CDR3 is made up of 16 amino acids. DNA of the CDR3: TGTGCCAGCAGGTGGACTAGCGGGGGACTCACCGGGGAGCTGTTTTTT. Amino acids: CASRWTSGGLTGELFF.

This clone showed up just a few times. The chain has TRBV5-4 and TRBJ1-2, with D perhaps matching TRBD1 (5 bases). Germline V gene sequence: CDR1 SGHNT, CDR2 YYREEE (reference sequence). V gave up 0 bases and J gave up 4 bases, with 10 bases separating them. This CDR3 is built from 14 residues. The CDR3 nucleotides are TGTGCCAGCAGCTTGGCCTCAGGGCTCTATGGCTACACCTTC. Its protein is CASSLASGLYGYTF.

The V and J genes are TRBV4-2 and TRBJ2-5; TRBD2 aligns across 13 bases. The CDR3 contains 19 residues. Germline assignment: CDR1 LGHNA and CDR2 YNFKEQ. V was pared by 0 bases and J by 5 bases, with 12 bases of the junction left unmatched. The CDR3 spells CASSQDWGRLAGGLETQYF. Here the CDR3 DNA reads TGTGCCAGCAGCCAAGATTGGGGGAGACTAGCGGGGGGACTTGAGACCCAGTACTTC.

The V call is TRBV6-5, the J call TRBJ1-4; 9 nucleotides match TRBD1. Germline loops: CDR1 MNHEY, CDR2 SVGAGI. This CDR3 is built from 15 residues. After removal of 6 bases from V and 6 bases from J, the junction contained 8 bases not matched to a gene. CDR3 sequence (DNA): TGTGCCAGCAGACTCACCGGGACAGGGTATGAAAAACTGTTTTTT. Residues: CASRLTGTGYEKLFF.

The chain has TRBV5-1 and TRBJ2-2; weak D call: TRBD2 (6 bases). Germline assignment: CDR1 SGHRS and CDR2 YFSETQ. Trimming took 5 bases from V and 4 from J, leaving 15 bases between them. The CDR3 runs to 15 residues. CDR3 coding DNA: TGCGCCAGCAGAGGGAGGCTAGACCTCACCGGGGAGCTGTTTTTT. Its translation: CASRGRLDLTGELFF.

The J gene is TRBJ1-6, the V gene TRBV5-5; D is ambiguous. Germline V gene sequence: CDR1 SGHKS, CDR2 YYEKEE (reference sequence). The V gene lost 4 bases and the J gene lost 6 bases, with 5 bases spanning the gap. This CDR3 contains 12 residues. CDR3 bases: TGTGCCAGCAGCGTAGTTAATTCACCCCTCCACTTT. It is translated as CASSVVNSPLHF.

The chain has TRBV28 and TRBJ1-2, with 9 bases identical to TRBD1. From germline, CDR1 is MDHEN and CDR2 SYDVKM. The CDR3 has 15 amino acids. Trimming cost V 3 bases and J 4 bases; bases outside gene matches: 6. This CDR3 is CASSFRDRAPYGYTF. CDR3 DNA: TGTGCCAGCAGTTTCCGGGACAGGGCGCCCTATGGCTACACCTTC.

This chain uses TRBV6-5 with TRBJ1-6; 9 bases agree with TRBD1. Germline lookup yields CDR1 MNHEY and CDR2 SVGAGI. V was pared by 6 bases and J by 10 bases, with 7 bases of the junction left unmatched. The length of the CDR3 is 14 residues. CDR3 protein: CASSSLGQGSPLHF. CDR3 coding DNA: TGTGCCAGCAGCTCTTTGGGACAGGGCTCACCCCTCCACTTT.

The rearrangement uses TRBV13 and TRBJ1-2, with TRBD1 matching over 7 bases. V trimming: 3 bases; J trimming: 6 bases; junction bases outside the gene matches: 7. The CDR3 is made up of 14 amino acids. Germline CDR1 and CDR2: PRHDT and FYEKMQ (reference sequence). The CDR3 here is CASSFTGELDGYTF. CDR3 nucleotide sequence: TGTGCCAGCAGCTTTACAGGGGAACTGGATGGCTACACCTTC.

The chain couples TRBV7-2 to TRBJ1-5; weak D call: TRBD1 (6 bases). CDR3 size: 14 residues. V lost 3 bases and J 8 bases, leaving 14 bases between the germline ends. Germline-derived CDR1 and CDR2 are SGHTA and FQGNSA. CDR3 sequence (DNA): TGTGCCAGCAGCTTTTCACAGGGAGGGGAGCCCCAGCATTTT. This sequence encodes CASSFSQGGEPQHF.

The chain recombines TRBV19 with TRBJ1-5; the D is unclear. The CDR3 has 12 residues. The V and J ends lost 7 bases and 4 bases respectively, with 8 bases between them. Germline V lookup: CDR1 LNHDA, CDR2 SQIVND (reference sequence). DNA for the CDR3: TGTGCCAGTACCTCGTCTAATCAGCCCCAGCATTTT. Translating gives CASTSSNQPQHF.

A single count supports this clone. The chain carries TRBV5-1 and TRBJ1-1, with D perhaps TRBD1 (5 bases). This CDR3 has 14 residues. Germline V lookup: CDR1 SGHRS, CDR2 YFSETQ. Deletions cut 6 bases from V and 1 base from J, with 13 bases between. CDR3 nucleotide sequence: TGCGCCAGCAATTTAGGGGCGAGGAACACTGAAGCTTTCTTT. Its translation: CASNLGARNTEAFF.

The V call is TRBV19, the J call TRBJ2-7, with 9 bases that match TRBD1. This CDR3 has 15 amino acids. The V gene end was trimmed by 6 bases and the J gene end by 6 bases; junction bases not matched to a gene: 12. The V gene's germline CDR1 is LNHDA and CDR2 SQIVND (reference sequence). This CDR3 reads CASSRDRVLSGEQYF. As DNA, the CDR3 is TGTGCCAGTAGCCGGGACAGGGTCTTGTCCGGCGAGCAGTACTTC. Variable domain in full (rest from reference TRBV19 and TRBJ2-7): DGGITQSPKYLFRKEGQNVTLSCEQNLNHDAMYWYRQDPGQGLRLIYYSQIVNDFQKGDIAEGYSVSREKKESFPLTVTSAQKNPTAFYLCASSRDRVLSGEQYFGPGTRLTVT.

This clone was observed a few times. The genes are TRBV20-1 and TRBJ1-1; the D is unclear. CDR3 length: 11 amino acids. Germline-derived CDR1 and CDR2 are DFQATT and SNEGSKA (reference sequence). V was cut by 7 bases and J by 4 bases, with 10 bases left in between. CDR3 loop: CSVPGPTEAFF. The DNA for the CDR3 is TGCAGTGTGCCCGGTCCCACTGAAGCTTTCTTT.